A single sample is the source of the 22 T cell receptor beta chains below, sequenced in a study of T-cell memory formation after mild COVID-19. In TCRdb, the 5' RACE reads were re-called with MiXCR into one record per CDR3 protein. The sample comprises roughly 450,000 distinct CDR3 sequences, 18% of which are singletons, and approximately 13% rests with the top ten. The sample comprised PBMCs or a T cell subset sorted from them (not recorded which). Receptor source: an adult woman who had mild COVID-19 (a few samples of this study predate the infection). Cell type and time point are not known.

The chain employs TRBV30 and TRBJ2-1, with TRBD1 matching 8 bases. Germline loops: CDR1 GTSNPN, CDR2 SVGIG (reference sequence). The CDR3 covers 15 residues. Unmatched junction bases numbered 4, after V lost 0 bases and J lost 3 bases. CDR3 sequence: CAWSVGQGDYNEQFF. In DNA form, the CDR3 reads TGTGCCTGGAGTGTAGGACAGGGAGACTACAATGAGCAGTTCTTC.

This clonotype was seen a handful of times. This chain joins TRBV24-1 and TRBJ2-1; no firm D call. The CDR3 is made up of 17 amino acids. Germline CDR1 and CDR2: KGHDR and SFDVKD. The germline V and J ends were trimmed by 2 bases and 7 bases, with 20 bases remaining between them. In DNA, the CDR3 is TGTGCCACCAGTGATTCCGGGCCGAGGCTCCTACAGAATGAGCAGTTCTTC. This gives the protein CATSDSGPRLLQNEQFF.

The chain is built from TRBV2 and TRBJ2-7; D is possibly TRBD1 (5 bases). V lost 5 bases and J lost 3, with 11 bases in between. Germline loops: CDR1 SNHLY, CDR2 FYNNEI. The CDR3 contains 13 residues. The CDR3 DNA reads as TGTGCCAGCAGTCAGACCCAGGGCTACGAGCAGTACTTC. Protein sequence: CASSQTQGYEQYF. Full variable domain (outside the CDR3, taken from reference TRBV2 and TRBJ2-7): EPEVTQTPSHQVTQMGQEVILRCVPISNHLYFYWYRQILGQKVEFLVSFYNNEISEKSEIFDDQFSVERPDGSNFTLKIRSTKLEDSAMYFCASSQTQGYEQYFGPGTRLTVT.

The V gene is TRBV12-3 or TRBV12-4, the J gene TRBJ1-6; D gene unclear. The CDR3 has 16 residues. V lost 4 bases to trimming and J lost 0 bases, with 10 bases between them. The CDR3 here is CASSSGRHSYNSPLHF. CDR3 DNA: TGTGCCAGCAGTTCCGGGCGACACTCCTATAATTCACCCCTCCACTTT.

The chain couples TRBV7-2 to TRBJ2-5; TRBD2 aligns across 9 bases. V was clipped by 5 bases and J by 3 bases; unmatched bases: 7. Germline V gene sequence: CDR1 SGHTA, CDR2 FQGNSA. The CDR3 is 15 amino acids. DNA of the CDR3: TGTGCCAGCAGCAGACAGGTAGCGGGAGAAGAGACCCAGTACTTC. Protein: CASSRQVAGEETQYF.

The rearrangement uses TRBV11-2 and TRBJ2-3; D unclear. V was pared by 1 base and J by 1 base, with 9 bases between. The CDR3 length is 15 residues. Germline V lookup: CDR1 SGHAT, CDR2 FQNNGV. CDR3 in DNA: TGTGCCAGCAGCTTAGTGGGTCACCGCACAGATACGCAGTATTTT. It is translated as CASSLVGHRTDTQYF.

This clonotype was seen a handful of times. The V gene is TRBV19, the J gene TRBJ1-1; D uncertain. The CDR3 covers 16 residues. The V gene lost 4 bases and the J gene lost 0 bases, with 15 bases spanning the gap. Germline V gives CDR1 LNHDA, CDR2 SQIVND (reference sequence). The CDR3 nucleotides read TGTGCCAGTAGTAGGGAGAGGGTTGAGTTGAACACTGAAGCTTTCTTT. Translating gives CASSRERVELNTEAFF.

This chain uses TRBV7-3 with TRBJ2-3, with 14 positions matching TRBD2. After removal of 0 bases from V and 4 bases from J, the junction contained 0 bases not matched to a gene. This CDR3 region has 16 residues. Germline CDR1 is SGHTA and CDR2 is FQGTGA. DNA of the CDR3: TGTGCCAGCAGCTTAACGGGACTAGCGGGAGCAGATACGCAGTATTTT. This encodes CASSLTGLAGADTQYF.

J is TRBJ2-7 and V is TRBV5-1; TRBD1 or TRBD2 may be the D gene (5 bases each). V shed 5 bases and J shed 6 bases, with 15 bases lying between them. Germline V gives CDR1 SGHRS, CDR2 YFSETQ. The CDR3 is 13 residues long. The CDR3 coding sequence is TGCGCCAGCAGTTGGGGGTCCCTGTCCGAGCAGTACTTC. Its protein product is CASSWGSLSEQYF.

This clonotype was counted a few times. CDR3 amino acids: CASRPTGRGDTEAFF. In DNA form, the CDR3 reads TGTGCCAGCAGACCCACGGGGCGAGGAGACACTGAAGCTTTCTTT. The rearrangement joins TRBV12-3 or TRBV12-4 to TRBJ1-1; the D gene is possibly TRBD1 (5 bases). The CDR3 spans 15 residues. The V and J ends lost 6 bases and 3 bases respectively, with 17 bases between them.

The rearrangement uses TRBV6-1 and TRBJ2-5; D may be TRBD2 (5 bases). The CDR3 is 14 amino acids. The germline CDR1 and CDR2 sequences are MNHNS and SASEGT. V was pared by 3 bases and J by 4 bases, with 12 bases between. This chain's CDR3 is CASSEWTPVETQYF. DNA of the CDR3: TGTGCCAGCAGTGAGTGGACTCCCGTAGAGACCCAGTACTTC.

This clonotype was seen once. The chain employs TRBV7-6 and TRBJ1-5, with TRBD1 matching 10 bases. V lost 9 bases and J lost 7; bases outside the gene matches: 15. The length of the CDR3 is 16 residues. Germline loops: CDR1 SGHVS, CDR2 FNYEAQ. The CDR3 nucleotides read TGTGCCAGAAGCCAGCACGACAGGGGGCTTGGGCAGCCCCAGCATTTT. This translates into CARSQHDRGLGQPQHF. Full variable domain (missing parts from reference TRBV7-6 and TRBJ1-5): GAGVSQSPRYKVTKRGQDVALRCDPISGHVSLYWYRQALGQGPEFLTYFNYEAQQDKSGLPNDRFSAERPEGSISTLTIQRTEQRDSAMYRCARSQHDRGLGQPQHFGDGTRLSIL.

This clonotype was seen only a few times. The J gene is TRBJ2-1, the V gene TRBV7-8, with 13 positions matching TRBD2. CDR1 and CDR2 from the germline V gene are SGHVS and FQNEAQ. V gave up 6 bases and J gave up 10 bases; unmatched junction bases: 9. The CDR3 extends over 15 amino acids. The CDR3: CASSYPGLAGDEQFF. CDR3 sequence (DNA): TGTGCCAGCAGTTACCCTGGACTAGCGGGAGACGAGCAGTTCTTC.

The rearrangement uses TRBV30 and TRBJ2-4; D is undetermined. Trimming took off 2 bases at V and 6 bases at J, with 8 bases between the two ends. Germline assignment: CDR1 GTSNPN and CDR2 SVGIG (reference sequence). The CDR3 consists of 12 residues. CDR3 amino acids: CAWSSSSNIQYF. CDR3 DNA: TGTGCCTGGAGTTCCTCCTCAAACATTCAGTACTTC.

This clonotype was seen a few times. This chain connects TRBV6-1 to TRBJ2-1, with 7 bases lining up with TRBD2. The CDR3 consists of 15 residues. Losses at the gene ends were 3 bases for V and 8 bases for J; bases not matched to a gene: 10. Per germline, CDR1 MNHNS and CDR2 SASEGT. CDR3 in amino acids: CASSDGRALIYEQFF. The CDR3 DNA follows: TGTGCCAGCAGTGATGGGAGGGCCCTCATCTATGAGCAGTTCTTC.

This chain joins TRBV4-3 and TRBJ2-3, with no clear D. From germline, CDR1 is LGHNA and CDR2 YSLEER. V lost 0 bases and J 1 base, leaving 14 bases between the germline ends. This CDR3 region has 17 residues. The CDR3 protein is CASSQDPRTARTDTQYF. The CDR3 coding sequence is TGCGCCAGCAGCCAAGATCCCCGAACTGCTCGCACAGATACGCAGTATTTT.

This clonotype was detected only a few times. The rearrangement links TRBV6-1 to TRBJ2-1, with 14 bases lining up with TRBD2. V lost 6 bases, J lost 8 bases, and 6 bases stayed unmatched. This CDR3 spans 15 amino acids. Germline V gives CDR1 MNHNS, CDR2 SASEGT. Here the CDR3 reads CASRSGTSGSDEQFF. The CDR3 coding sequence is TGTGCCAGCAGAAGCGGGACTAGCGGGAGCGATGAGCAGTTCTTC.

This clonotype was counted between two and nine times. J is TRBJ2-5 and V is TRBV3-1; D is uncertain. Deletions cut 0 bases from V and 5 bases from J, with 13 bases between. Per the germline V gene, CDR1 is LGHDT and CDR2 is YNNKEL (reference sequence). The CDR3 sequence is 15 residues long. The CDR3 coding sequence is TGTGCCAGCAGCCAAGAGGCCATTTTGGGGGAGACCCAGTACTTC. Translated, it gives CASSQEAILGETQYF.

This clonotype appeared a few times. The V and J genes are TRBV7-2 and TRBJ2-3, with D possibly being TRBD2 (6 bases). Deletions cut 8 bases from V and 10 bases from J, with 7 bases between. The CDR3 covers 9 residues. Per the germline V gene, CDR1 is SGHTA and CDR2 is FQGNSA. DNA of the CDR3: TGTGCCAGCGGGAGGTCGCAGTATTTT. Encoded protein: CASGRSQYF.

This clonotype was picked up a small number of times. The V call is TRBV2, the J call TRBJ2-1; TRBD1 matches 9 bases. The CDR3 spans 17 residues. The germline V gene has CDR1 SNHLY and CDR2 FYNNEI. The V segment lost 5 bases and the J segment 7 bases; nucleotides outside the gene matches: 15. The CDR3 reads CASSKRTGGASGNEQFF. CDR3 coding DNA: TGTGCCAGCAGTAAGCGAACAGGGGGCGCCTCCGGTAATGAGCAGTTCTTC.

The chain links TRBV6-2 or TRBV6-3 to TRBJ1-5, with TRBD1 matching over 12 bases. CDR1 is MNHEY, CDR2 SVGEGT, per germline. Losses at the gene ends were 0 bases for V and 7 bases for J; bases not matched to a gene: 10. The CDR3 sequence is 18 residues long. CDR3 in DNA: TGTGCCAGCAGTTACTCGATGGGACAGGGGGCTCGAGGGCAGCCCCAGCATTTT. Protein sequence: CASSYSMGQGARGQPQHF.

The chain links TRBV5-5 to TRBJ2-6; D gene uncertain. CDR3 size: 13 residues. Trimming pared 4 bases from V and 2 bases from J, leaving 4 bases between. Germline values: CDR1 SGHKS, CDR2 YYEKEE (reference sequence). The CDR3 DNA follows: TGTGCCAGCAGCCACGCTGGGGCCAACGTCCTGACTTTC. As protein: CASSHAGANVLTF. Complete variable domain (other parts from reference TRBV5-5 and TRBJ2-6): DAGVTQSPTHLIKTRGQQVTLRCSPISGHKSVSWYQQVLGQGPQFIFQYYEKEERGRGNFPDRFSARQFPNYSSELNVNALLLGDSALYLCASSHAGANVLTFGAGSRLTVL.